This T cell receptor beta chain was sequenced during a study of cytomegalovirus exposure and HLA in healthy donors. Whole-study context: The approximately 120 validation repertoires and the approximately 700 first-cohort repertoires shared a platform, a later analysis reported.

The CDR3 is 14 amino acids. Trimming left V 4 bases short and J 3 bases short, with 12 bases between. The V gene's germline CDR1 is SGHNT and CDR2 YYREEE (reference sequence). Libraries were prepared by immunoSEQ multiplex PCR; TCRdb keeps only in-frame clonotypes and omits some of them. The sample yields about 140,000 clones, 80% to 90% seen once. This TCR came from a woman in her twenties or thirties in good health and CMV-seronegative. Sequencing was done on a sample of PBMCs. The chain has TRBV5-4 and TRBJ2-3; D gene unclear. The CDR3 sequence: CASSLGSETDTQYF. CDR3 DNA: TGTGCCAGCAGCCTAGGCAGTGAGACAGATACGCAGTATTTT.